This TCR beta chain originates from a study of cytomegalovirus exposure and HLA in healthy donors. CDR3 length equals 15 residues. The germline gives CDR1 MGHRA, CDR2 YSYEKL. With 4 bases clipped from V and 0 bases from J, the junction kept 4 bases outside the gene matches. The table lists this clone with a count of one. The PCR contained 60 Vbeta and 13 Jbeta primers. Only in-frame clones appear in the TCRdb table, and some are missing; sequencing was by immunoSEQ multiplex PCR. Here the sample spans 200,000 or so clones, about 80% being singletons. The V gene is TRBV4-1, the J gene TRBJ1-1, with 8 positions matching TRBD1. Input material: PBMCs. The clonotype originates from a man between 18 and 35 years old in good health and CMV-seronegative. The CDR3 DNA reads as TGCGCCAGCAGCCGAGGACAGGGTTTGAACACTGAAGCTTTCTTT. Its protein is CASSRGQGLNTEAFF.